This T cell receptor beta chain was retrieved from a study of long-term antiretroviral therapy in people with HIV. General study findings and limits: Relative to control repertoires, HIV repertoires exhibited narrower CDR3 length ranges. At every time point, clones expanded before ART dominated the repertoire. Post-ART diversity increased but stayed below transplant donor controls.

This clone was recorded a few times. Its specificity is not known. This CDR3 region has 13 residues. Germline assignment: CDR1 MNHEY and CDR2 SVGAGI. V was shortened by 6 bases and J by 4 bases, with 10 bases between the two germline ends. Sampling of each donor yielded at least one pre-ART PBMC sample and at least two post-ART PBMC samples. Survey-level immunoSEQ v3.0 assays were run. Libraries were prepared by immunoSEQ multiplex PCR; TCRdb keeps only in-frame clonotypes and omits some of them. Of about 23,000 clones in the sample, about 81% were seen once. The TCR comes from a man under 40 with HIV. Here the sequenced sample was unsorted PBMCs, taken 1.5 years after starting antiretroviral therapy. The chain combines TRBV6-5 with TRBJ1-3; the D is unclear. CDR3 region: CASRGSSGNTIYF. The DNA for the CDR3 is TGTGCCAGCAGGGGGTCTTCCGGAAACACCATATATTTT.